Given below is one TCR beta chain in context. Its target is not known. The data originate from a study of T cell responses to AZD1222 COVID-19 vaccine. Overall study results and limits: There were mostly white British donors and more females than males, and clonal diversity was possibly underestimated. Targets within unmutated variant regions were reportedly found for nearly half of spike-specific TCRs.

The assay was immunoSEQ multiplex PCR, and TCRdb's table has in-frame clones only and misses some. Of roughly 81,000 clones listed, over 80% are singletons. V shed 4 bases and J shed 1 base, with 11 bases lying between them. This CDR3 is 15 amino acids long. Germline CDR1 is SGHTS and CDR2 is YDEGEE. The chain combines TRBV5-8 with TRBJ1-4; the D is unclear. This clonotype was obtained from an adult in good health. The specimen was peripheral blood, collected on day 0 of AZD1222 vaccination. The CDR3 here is CASSPGELTNEKLFF. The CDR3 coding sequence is TGTGCCAGCAGCCCAGGCGAACTAACTAATGAAAAACTGTTTTTT. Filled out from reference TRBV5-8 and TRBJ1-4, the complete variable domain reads EAGVTQSPTHLIKTRGQQATLRCSPISGHTSVYWYQQALGLGLQFLLWYDEGEERNRGNFPPRFSGRQFPNYSSELNVNALELEDSALYLCASSPGELTNEKLFFGSGTQLSVL.